These T cell receptor beta chains were read from a single sample in a study of cytomegalovirus exposure and HLA in healthy donors. TCRdb's copy holds only in-frame clones and misses some; the assay was immunoSEQ multiplex PCR. The table lists roughly 150,000 clones, around four fifths of them singletons. Sample: PBMCs. The receptor set was obtained from a male donor in good health and CMV-seronegative. The CDR3 runs from the conserved cysteine through the conserved F or W. A D gene is named only where the DNA matches it firmly. Clone size is shown for a subset of rows, as once, few, many or a class of expanded clone.

j_call | clone_size | v_call | d_call | cdr3_nt | cdr3_aa
TRBJ2-7 | NA | TRBV12-5 | TRBD1 | TGTGCTAGTGGTTTGGTACCCATCGACAGGGACTACGAGCAGTACTTC | CASGLVPIDRDYEQYF
TRBJ1-2 | NA | TRBV5-1 | NA | TGCGCCAGCAGCCTAATCAGGGAAGGGGGTGGCTACACCTTC | CASSLIREGGGYTF
TRBJ2-7 | NA | TRBV7-6 | NA | TGTGCCAGCAGCCCCAGCGGCAACGAGCAGTACTTC | CASSPSGNEQYF
TRBJ1-3 | NA | TRBV28 | NA | TGTGCCAGCAGTCCAAGATTCAGGGTCGGAAACACCATATATTTT | CASSPRFRVGNTIYF
TRBJ1-3 | NA | TRBV27 | TRBD1 | TGTGCCAGCAGTTTGACAGGGATTAGCTCGGCTGGAAACACCATATATTTT | CASSLTGISSAGNTIYF
TRBJ2-5 | NA | TRBV15 | NA | TGTGCCACCAGCAGAGATCAGGAAGAGACCCAGTACTTC | CATSRDQEETQYF
TRBJ2-1 | NA | TRBV7-2 | NA | TGTGCCAGCAGCCCCAGGAGGACAGGAGCGGGTGAGCAGTTCTTC | CASSPRRTGAGEQFF
TRBJ2-2 | NA | TRBV18 | NA | TGTGCCAGCTCACCAGGGCAACAAACCGGGGAGCTGTTTTTT | CASSPGQQTGELFF
TRBJ1-1 | NA | TRBV6-5 | NA | TGTGCCAGCAGTTACCCCGGCCGGGGCACTGAAGCTTTCTTT | CASSYPGRGTEAFF
TRBJ2-1 | NA | TRBV7-8 | NA | TGTGCCAGCAGGAAAGGGGTCCTTTACAATGAGCAGTTCTTC | CASRKGVLYNEQFF
TRBJ2-7 | NA | TRBV5-1 | NA | TGCGCCAGCAGCTTGGCTGGACAGTACTCCTACGGGCAGTACTTC | CASSLAGQYSYGQYF
TRBJ2-1 | once | TRBV5-6 | NA | TGTGCCAGCAGCTTGGGGCGGGACTGGTACAATGAGCAGTTCTTC | CASSLGRDWYNEQFF
TRBJ2-1 | NA | TRBV27 | NA | TGTGCCAGCAGTTTTTTTAGCTCCTACAATGAGCAGTTCTTC | CASSFFSSYNEQFF
TRBJ1-2 | NA | TRBV6-5 | NA | TGTGCCAGCAGCCCCAGGGGCATGGCAGTCGACGGCTACACCTTC | CASSPRGMAVDGYTF
TRBJ2-1 | few | TRBV2 | NA | TGTGCCACCCCTCAGGGCCCCGGGGAGCAGTTCTTC | CATPQGPGEQFF
TRBJ1-4 | NA | TRBV6-6 | TRBD1 | TGTGCCAGCAGGAAGGACAGGGCCGATGAAAAACTGTTTTTT | CASRKDRADEKLFF
TRBJ1-1 | few | TRBV5-4 | TRBD1 | TGTGCCAGCAGCCCTATGACAGGGTGGGGCACTGAAGCTTTCTTT | CASSPMTGWGTEAFF
TRBJ2-7 | NA | TRBV13 | TRBD2 | TGTGCCAGCAGCCCCGGACTAGCGGGAGGAGGGTCCTACGAGCAGTACTTC | CASSPGLAGGGSYEQYF
TRBJ2-3 | NA | TRBV11-2 | TRBD2 | TGTGCCAGCAGCCCATGGGGACTAGCGGGAGCTGATACGCAGTATTTT | CASSPWGLAGADTQYF
TRBJ2-2 | once | TRBV9 | NA | TGTGCCAGCAGCGTAGACGGCGGGGTCGGGACCGGGGAGCTGTTTTTT | CASSVDGGVGTGELFF
TRBJ1-2 | NA | TRBV11-2 | NA | TGTGCCAGCAGCTTAGAGGCAGCCGGGGGTTATGGCTACACCTTC | CASSLEAAGGYGYTF
TRBJ1-3 | NA | TRBV19 | NA | TGTGCCAGTAGTATGGCAGGTGTTTCGTTTGGAAACACCATATATTTT | CASSMAGVSFGNTIYF
TRBJ2-1 | NA | TRBV7-6 | TRBD2 | TGTGCCAGCAGCCGTACTGGCGGGAGTGGGGATGAGCAGTTCTTC | CASSRTGGSGDEQFF
TRBJ2-3 | once | TRBV28 | NA | TGTGCCAGCAGCGGTCTAGCTTCAGATACGCAGTATTTT | CASSGLASDTQYF
TRBJ2-3 | few | TRBV11-1 | TRBD2 | TGTGCCAGCGCCGCGGGCACTAGCGGGAGGGTACTTCAGCCAGATACGCAGTATTTT | CASAAGTSGRVLQPDTQYF
TRBJ2-2 | NA | TRBV4-3 | TRBD1 | TGCGCCAGCAGCCCCGGACAGGGGCGATACACCGGGGAGCTGTTTTTT | CASSPGQGRYTGELFF
TRBJ2-1 | NA | TRBV27 | NA | TGTGCCAGCAGTTTATCGGGCCTGCTCAGCTCCTACAATGAGCAGTTCTTC | CASSLSGLLSSYNEQFF
TRBJ2-5 | once | TRBV15 | TRBD2 | TGTGCCACCAGCAACCCGTTAAGCGGGGGAAAGGGAGAGACCCAGTACTTC | CATSNPLSGGKGETQYF
TRBJ1-1 | NA | TRBV7-8 | NA | TGTGCCAGCAGCTTGGGCCCCCTAAACACTGAAGCTTTCTTT | CASSLGPLNTEAFF
TRBJ1-4 | few | TRBV5-6 | NA | TGTGCCAGCAGCTTTCTCCCCGGGCAGGGAGGTGAAAAACTGTTTTTT | CASSFLPGQGGEKLFF
TRBJ1-2 | NA | TRBV15 | TRBD1 | TGTGCCACCAGCAGAGATGCCGGGACAGGCTATGGCTACACCTTC | CATSRDAGTGYGYTF
TRBJ2-5 | NA | TRBV2 | TRBD2 | TGTGCCAGCAACCCTAGCGGGAGGGCGGGGTTCCAAGAGACCCAGTACTTC | CASNPSGRAGFQETQYF
TRBJ2-3 | NA | TRBV5-6 | TRBD1 | TGTGCCAGCAGCTTCGGGACAGGGGTGGATACGCAGTATTTT | CASSFGTGVDTQYF
TRBJ2-7 | NA | TRBV4-1 | TRBD2 | TGCGCCAGCAGCCAAAGAAGACTAGCGGGGGGGCCGACGAACTACGAGCAGTACTTC | CASSQRRLAGGPTNYEQYF
TRBJ1-1 | once | TRBV28 | TRBD1 | TGTGCCAGCAGCCCCGGCGGGACAGGGGCATCGGGTTGGGTGAACACTGAAGCTTTCTTT | CASSPGGTGASGWVNTEAFF
TRBJ2-2 | NA | TRBV6-5 | NA | TGTGCCAGCAGCAGGGACACCAACACCGGGGAGCTGTTTTTT | CASSRDTNTGELFF
TRBJ2-7 | once | TRBV7-9 | TRBD1 | TGTGCCAGCAGCTTAGGAGCAGGGGGCGACGAGCAGTACTTC | CASSLGAGGDEQYF
TRBJ2-2 | NA | TRBV9 | TRBD1 | TGTGCCAGCAGCGTAGGAGGGACAGGGGTAAACACCGGGGAGCTGTTTTTT | CASSVGGTGVNTGELFF
TRBJ2-6 | NA | TRBV14 | NA | TGTGCCAGCAGCTTCACAGGGACGGCTCTCGCTGGGGCCAACGTCCTGACTTTC | CASSFTGTALAGANVLTF
TRBJ1-2 | NA | TRBV6-1 | TRBD1 | TGTGCCAGCAGTGAATCGGTGGACAGGGGAAACTATGGCTACACCTTC | CASSESVDRGNYGYTF
TRBJ2-1 | NA | TRBV9 | NA | TGTGCCAGCAGCGACTCAGGCAGGAATGAGCAGTTCTTC | CASSDSGRNEQFF
TRBJ2-5 | few | TRBV6-5 | NA | TGTGCCAGCAGTTACGATAGCGAGACCCAGTACTTC | CASSYDSETQYF
TRBJ1-2 | NA | TRBV2 | NA | TGTGCCAGCAGTGGAGGGTTTATGAACTATGGCTACACCTTC | CASSGGFMNYGYTF
TRBJ2-7 | NA | TRBV5-5 | NA | TGTGCCAGCAGCCCGACGCCGACAGGGACTTCCCCCTACGAGCAGTACTTC | CASSPTPTGTSPYEQYF
TRBJ2-7 | NA | TRBV5-4 | NA | TGTGCCAGCAGCTTGGAGGGGATAACAAACAGGGAGCAGTACTTC | CASSLEGITNREQYF
TRBJ2-7 | NA | TRBV7-9 | NA | TGTGCCAGCAGCTTAAGAACAGAATCCTACGAGCAGTACTTC | CASSLRTESYEQYF
TRBJ1-5 | NA | TRBV6-6 | NA | TGTGCCAGCAGCCTGGACACGGGCTACCAGCCCCAGCATTTT | CASSLDTGYQPQHF
TRBJ1-2 | few | TRBV19 | NA | TGTGCCAGTAGCCCAACGGGAGGGAGAGCTAACTATGGCTACACCTTC | CASSPTGGRANYGYTF